This T cell receptor (beta chain) was identified in a study of CD8 T cells in ankylosing spondylitis. Points from the study as a whole: A TCR beta motif made of about eight highly homologous variants seemed typical of ankylosing spondylitis blood. Disease-linked clones reportedly concentrated significantly in matched ankylosing spondylitis synovial fluid. Those disease-linked clones were CD8+; they were also relatively rare in peripheral blood.

Each TCR beta library was made by quantitative 5'-RACE that incorporated molecular barcodes. One entry per CDR3 protein results from TCRdb running MiXCR on the 5' RACE reads. Of approximately 300,000 distinct CDR3 sequences detected, around 20% appear once; the ten largest clones hold 3.5%. As concerns this clonotype: The target antigen is unknown.

The CDR3 has 15 residues. Losses at the gene ends were 1 base for V and 6 bases for J; bases not matched to a gene: 7. Per the germline V gene, CDR1 is LGHDT and CDR2 is YNNKEL (reference sequence). This receptor was identified in a female donor with ankylosing spondylitis or in good health (not recorded which). The J gene is TRBJ1-2, the V gene TRBV3-1; 8 nucleotides line up with TRBD1. The sample comprised blood, either unsorted or a sorted T cell fraction (not recorded which). The CDR3 sequence is CASSQASGQGDGYTF. CDR3 DNA sequence: TGTGCCAGCAGCCAAGCTTCCGGACAGGGAGATGGCTACACCTTC. The whole variable domain, remainder taken from reference TRBV3-1 and TRBJ1-2, is DTAVSQTPKYLVTQMGNDKSIKCEQNLGHDTMYWYKQDSKKFLKIMFSYNNKELIINETVPNRFSPKSPDKAHLNLHINSLELGDSAVYFCASSQASGQGDGYTFGSGTRLTVV.